This T cell receptor beta chain was identified during a study of blood T cell repertoires in COVID-19. About the research overall: Both acute and convalescent COVID-19 samples were obtained from the United States, Italy and Spain. T cells, B-cell-depleted T cells, or PBMCs supplied cDNA or gDNA.

Trimming took off 3 bases at V and 7 bases at J, with 15 bases between the two ends. Germline assignment: CDR1 LNHDA and CDR2 SQIVND (reference sequence). The CDR3 covers 15 residues. Generated by immunoSEQ multiplex PCR, the TCRdb table keeps only in-frame clones and is missing some. The sample lists roughly 270,000 clones, about four fifths occurring once. Exposed study participants had met a COVID-19 case within 2 weeks before entry. The TCR comes from a man between 35 and 55 years old who had been exposed to COVID-19. Sample: PBMCs or T cells enriched from blood (not recorded which). The V and J genes are TRBV19 and TRBJ2-2; possible D gene TRBD2, 7 bases. The CDR3 loop reads CASSIEGGGGGELFF. CDR3 coding DNA: TGTGCCAGTAGTATCGAGGGAGGGGGAGGCGGGGAGCTGTTTTTT.